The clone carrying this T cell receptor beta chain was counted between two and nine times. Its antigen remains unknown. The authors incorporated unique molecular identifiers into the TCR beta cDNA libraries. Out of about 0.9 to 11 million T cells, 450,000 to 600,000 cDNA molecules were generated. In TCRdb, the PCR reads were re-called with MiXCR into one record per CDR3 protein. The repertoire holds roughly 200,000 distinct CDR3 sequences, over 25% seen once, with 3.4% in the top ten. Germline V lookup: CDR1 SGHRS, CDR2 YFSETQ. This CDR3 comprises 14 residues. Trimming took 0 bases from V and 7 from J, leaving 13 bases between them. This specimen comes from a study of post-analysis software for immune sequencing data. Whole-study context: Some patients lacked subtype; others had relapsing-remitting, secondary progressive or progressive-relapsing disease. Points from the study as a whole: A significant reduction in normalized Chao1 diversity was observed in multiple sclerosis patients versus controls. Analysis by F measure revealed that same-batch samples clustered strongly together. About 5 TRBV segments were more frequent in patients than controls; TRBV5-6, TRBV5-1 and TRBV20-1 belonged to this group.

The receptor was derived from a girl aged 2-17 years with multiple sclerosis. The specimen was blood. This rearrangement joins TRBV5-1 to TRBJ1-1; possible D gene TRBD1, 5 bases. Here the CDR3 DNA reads TGCGCCAGCAGCTTGGTGGGGGTTAGAGGTGAAGCTTTCTTT. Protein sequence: CASSLVGVRGEAFF. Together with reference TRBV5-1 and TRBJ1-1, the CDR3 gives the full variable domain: KAGVTQTPRYLIKTRGQQVTLSCSPISGHRSVSWYQQTPGQGLQFLFEYFSETQRNKGNFPGRFSGRQFSNSRSEMNVSTLELGDSALYLCASSLVGVRGEAFFGQGTRLTVV.